The subject of this entry is one TCR beta chain. The V gene end was trimmed by 4 bases and the J gene end by 5 bases; junction bases not matched to a gene: 10. Germline V CDR1 and CDR2: SGHTA, FQGNSA. The CDR3 runs 16 residues. This record belongs to a study of beta chain features in type 1 diabetes. All of the isolated RNA was reverse transcribed, so expressed TCRB transcripts were sequenced. Approximately 3.5 million reads per sample on average were obtained from naive, central memory and regulatory T cell samples. This table comes from immunoSEQ multiplex PCR, and its TCRdb copy is limited to in-frame clones, with some not included. Of 900,000 or so clones in the sample, roughly a sixth are singletons; the top ten hold 0.023%.

The sequenced material came from naive CD4+ T cells from blood. The V call is TRBV7-2, the J call TRBJ2-1; TRBD2 matches at 8 bases. This TCR came from a woman under 30 in good health. The CDR3 sequence is CASSSPPGGPNNEQFF. In nucleotides, the CDR3 is TGTGCCAGCAGCTCCCCCCCGGGAGGGCCCAACAATGAGCAGTTCTTC.